This T cell receptor (beta chain) was sequenced during a study of blood T cells in healthy people across ages. This clonotype was found once. Germline and junction disagree at one end, which may indicate a read error. The length of the CDR3 is 12 residues. Germline CDR1 LGHDT, CDR2 YNNKEL (reference sequence). A J-beta primer mix and a sample-barcoded 5' primer were used in a second PCR of roughly 6 to 11 cycles. One entry per CDR3 protein results from TCRdb running MiXCR on the 5' RACE reads. The sample has around 800,000 distinct CDR3 sequences, more than 35% seen once. This TCR came from a man aged 80 or over in good health. Sequencing was done on a sample of blood. The V gene is TRBV3-1, the J gene TRBJ2-4, with D uncertain. Judging by the DNA end, TRBJ2-7 fits better; the J call may be wrong. The CDR3 reads CVSSQHDYEQYF. Here the CDR3 DNA reads TGTGTCAGCAGCCAGCACGACTACGAGCAGTACTTC.